The TCR beta chain under discussion was sequenced for a study of breast tumors, draining lymph nodes, adjacent tissues. General study results and limits: Compared with lymph nodes, tumors were less diverse; compared with nontumor tissue, more.

Germline trimming cut 5 bases from V and 3 bases from J; bases unmatched to any gene: 16. CDR1 is LNHDA, CDR2 SQIVND, per germline (reference sequence). The CDR3 consists of 18 residues. Details on this clonotype: Its antigen is still unknown.

Axillary draining lymph nodes of breast cancer patients supplied the node samples. TCRdb called the multiplex PCR reads again in MiXCR, with one record for every CDR3 protein. The sample records 200,000 to 250,000 distinct CDR3 sequences, less than 40% being singletons. The source of this sequence is a female donor with breast cancer. Some clones in this sample may be carry-over from other donors' samples. The rearrangement joins TRBV19 to TRBJ1-5; TRBD1 matches at 7 bases. Sequencing was carried out using axillary lymph node tissue. In nucleotides, the CDR3 is TGTGCCAGTAGTTATTCAAGCGGGCGAAGGGGGCCCAATCAGCCCCAGCATTTT. This gives the protein CASSYSSGRRGPNQPQHF.